These 26 T cell receptor beta chains share one sample of origin, sequenced in a study of blood T cell repertoires in COVID-19. Using immunoSEQ multiplex PCR, the repertoire was profiled, and TCRdb retains in-frame clones only, with some absent. Of about 350,000 clones in the sample, 88% were seen once. The sequenced sample consisted of PBMCs or T cells enriched from blood (not recorded which). The receptors stem from a woman under 40 who had been exposed to COVID-19.

This chain links TRBV28 with TRBJ2-7; TRBD2 is a possible D gene (5 bases). The CDR3 runs to 14 residues. Trimming left V 4 bases short and J 7 bases short, with 17 bases between. Germline CDR1 is MDHEN and CDR2 is SYDVKM. This chain's CDR3 is CASSSPPGLREQYF. CDR3 in DNA: TGTGCCAGCAGTTCCCCCCCGGGGTTGCGGGAGCAGTACTTC.

The chain couples TRBV28 to TRBJ2-1; 10 positions agree with TRBD2. The trim removed 5 bases at V and 1 base at J, leaving 8 bases unmatched. The CDR3 is 17 residues long. The germline V gene has CDR1 MDHEN and CDR2 SYDVKM. CDR3 DNA sequence: TGTGCCAGCAGTCAAACTAGCGGGGACCGTTCCTACAATGAGCAGTTCTTC. Protein: CASSQTSGDRSYNEQFF.

The chain employs TRBV19 and TRBJ2-7; 7 nucleotides line up with TRBD1. The CDR3 spans 14 residues. V was pared by 3 bases and J by 3 bases, with 5 bases of the junction left unmatched. CDR1 is LNHDA, CDR2 SQIVND, per germline (reference sequence). In DNA, the CDR3 is TGTGCCAGTAGTATGGGACAGTGGAACTACGAGCAGTACTTC. Its translation: CASSMGQWNYEQYF.

This clone was recorded once. The chain uses TRBV11-2 and TRBJ2-1; 8 bases are a match to TRBD2. This CDR3 region has 19 residues. Germline CDR1 is SGHAT and CDR2 is FQNNGV. J gave up 8 bases and V 5 bases, and 23 bases lay outside the gene matches. Here the CDR3 reads CASSTGRSGRVLLGDEQFF. The DNA of the CDR3 is TGTGCCAGCAGCACGGGAAGGAGCGGGAGAGTCCTACTCGGCGATGAGCAGTTCTTC.

The chain combines TRBV30 with TRBJ2-1, with TRBD1 as a possible D gene (5 bases). Per germline, CDR1 GTSNPN and CDR2 SVGIG (reference sequence). CDR3 length: 13 amino acids. Trimming removed 0 bases from V and 5 bases from J, with 8 bases in between. CDR3 in amino acids: CAWSVRGNNEQFF. DNA for the CDR3: TGTGCCTGGAGTGTTAGGGGAAACAATGAGCAGTTCTTC. The whole variable domain, filled in from reference TRBV30 and TRBJ2-1, reads SQTIHQWPATLVQPVGSPLSLECTVEGTSNPNLYWYRQAAGRGLQLLFYSVGIGQISSEVPQNLSASRPQDRQFILSSKKLLLSDSGFYLCAWSVRGNNEQFFGPGTRLTVL.

The chain carries TRBV12-3 or TRBV12-4 and TRBJ2-5; 8 nucleotides line up with TRBD2. The CDR3 consists of 12 residues. With 6 bases clipped from V and 5 bases from J, the junction kept 2 bases outside the gene matches. The CDR3 DNA sequence: TGTGCCAGCAGGCCGGGGGGGGAGACCCAGTACTTC. Its translation: CASRPGGETQYF.

The chain employs TRBV7-9 and TRBJ1-3, with D perhaps TRBD1 (6 bases). V was trimmed by 3 bases and J by 2 bases, leaving 11 bases between them. Germline CDR1 and CDR2: SEHNR and FQNEAQ (reference sequence). This CDR3 has 15 residues. The CDR3 protein is CASSFRGQAGNTIYF. In DNA, the CDR3 is TGTGCCAGCAGCTTCAGGGGTCAGGCTGGAAACACCATATATTTT.

The chain recombines TRBV5-6 with TRBJ1-1; D is unresolved. The V and J ends lost 0 bases and 2 bases respectively, with 8 bases between them. Germline assignment: CDR1 SGHDT and CDR2 YYEEEE. The length of the CDR3 is 14 residues. CDR3 amino acids: CASSLGTANTEAFF. The CDR3 bases are TGTGCCAGCAGCTTGGGTACAGCTAACACTGAAGCTTTCTTT.

The count of this clone is one. The chain combines TRBV5-1 with TRBJ2-5, with D hard to call. Germline CDR1 and CDR2: SGHRS and YFSETQ. The CDR3 contains 14 residues. V gave up 1 base and J gave up 5 bases, with 12 bases separating them. In nucleotides, the CDR3 is TGCGCCAGCAGCTTGTTTGTGGGCCCCGAGACCCAGTACTTC. This sequence encodes CASSLFVGPETQYF.

This clone was found once. The CDR3 here is CASASGQGGTGELFF. In DNA, the CDR3 is TGTGCCAGCGCCAGTGGACAGGGAGGCACCGGGGAGCTGTTTTTT. The chain combines TRBV9 with TRBJ2-2; 8 positions match TRBD1. Germline CDR1 reads SGDLS; CDR2 reads YYNGEE. The CDR3 is 15 amino acids. V was pared by 7 bases and J by 4 bases, with 9 bases of the junction left unmatched.

The chain carries TRBV5-6 and TRBJ2-5; no clear D. Germline V gene data show CDR1 as SGHDT and CDR2 as YYEEEE. V shed 5 bases and J shed 12 bases, with 14 bases lying between them. This CDR3 is built from 11 residues. As DNA, the CDR3 is TGTGCCAGCAGTCCAGACGAGGAAGAGTACTTC. Residues: CASSPDEEEYF.

This clone was recorded a few times. The chain is built from TRBV7-6 and TRBJ2-1; 15 bases map to TRBD2. V dropped 5 bases and J dropped 0; count of bases not matched to a gene: 11. Germline-derived CDR1 and CDR2 are SGHVS and FNYEAQ. This CDR3 region has 20 residues. CDR3 nucleotide sequence: TGTGCCAGCAGCCTAGATACAGGGACTAGCGGGAGGTCCTCCTACAATGAGCAGTTCTTC. It is translated as CASSLDTGTSGRSSYNEQFF.

The chain combines TRBV27 with TRBJ1-1; D not resolved. Germline V lookup: CDR1 MNHEY, CDR2 SMNVEV (reference sequence). The length of the CDR3 is 13 residues. The V end was cut by 8 bases, the J end by 4 bases, with 14 bases between. This CDR3 is CASGGGVATEAFF. The CDR3 bases are TGTGCCAGCGGCGGAGGCGTCGCCACTGAAGCTTTCTTT.

The genes are TRBV4-2 and TRBJ2-1, with 8 nucleotides matching TRBD2. CDR1 is LGHNA, CDR2 YNFKEQ, per germline. Trimming removed 1 base from V and 4 bases from J; junction bases left unmatched: 6. This CDR3 has 16 amino acids. CDR3 sequence: CASSQGASGQYNEQFF. CDR3 nucleotide sequence: TGTGCCAGCAGCCAAGGGGCTAGCGGGCAATACAATGAGCAGTTCTTC.

The chain links TRBV14 to TRBJ1-2; D is undetermined. The CDR3 spans 13 residues. V was shortened by 5 bases and J by 1 base, with 8 bases between the two germline ends. Germline loops: CDR1 SGHDN, CDR2 FVKESK. DNA for the CDR3: TGTGCCAGCAGCTCCACGGTTAACTATGGCTACACCTTC. The encoded protein is CASSSTVNYGYTF. Combining the CDR3 with reference TRBV14 and TRBJ1-2 gives the whole variable domain EAGVTQFPSHSVIEKGQTVTLRCDPISGHDNLYWYRRVMGKEIKFLLHFVKESKQDESGMPNNRFLAERTGGTYSTLKVQPAELEDSGVYFCASSSTVNYGYTFGSGTRLTVV.

The rearrangement uses TRBV10-2 and TRBJ1-2; tentatively, D is TRBD1 (6 bases). The CDR3 contains 14 residues. Germline CDR1 is WSHSY and CDR2 is SAAADI. Deletions cut 2 bases from V and 4 bases from J, with 11 bases between. The CDR3 protein is CASSETGRSYGYTF. In nucleotides, the CDR3 is TGCGCCAGCAGTGAGACAGGGCGCAGCTATGGCTACACCTTC.

Only one count was recorded for this clone. The chain links TRBV11-2 to TRBJ2-1, with 8 nucleotides matching TRBD2. CDR3 length: 15 amino acids. Germline CDR1 and CDR2: SGHAT and FQNNGV. V gave up 5 bases and J gave up 0 bases; unmatched junction bases: 3. DNA for the CDR3: TGTGCCAGCAGCCCACTAGCGGCCTCCTACAATGAGCAGTTCTTC. It specifies CASSPLAASYNEQFF. The variable domain in full, completed from reference TRBV11-2 and TRBJ2-1, reads EAGVAQSPRYKIIEKRQSVAFWCNPISGHATLYWYQQILGQGPKLLIQFQNNGVVDDSQLPKDRFSAERLKGVDSTLKIQPAKLEDSAVYLCASSPLAASYNEQFFGPGTRLTVL.

The V call is TRBV6-5, the J call TRBJ2-7, with 7 bases lining up with TRBD1. V was clipped by 5 bases and J by 3 bases; unmatched bases: 10. Germline lookup yields CDR1 MNHEY and CDR2 SVGAGI. The CDR3 is 15 residues long. CDR3 sequence reads: CASSRDRELFYEQYF. DNA for the CDR3: TGTGCCAGCAGTCGTGACAGGGAATTATTCTACGAGCAGTACTTC.

V and J are TRBV27 and TRBJ2-7; D may be TRBD1 (5 bases). Trimming took 6 bases from V and 4 from J, leaving 16 bases between them. Looked up from germline, CDR1 is MNHEY and CDR2 is SMNVEV (reference sequence). There are 14 residues in the CDR3. The CDR3 DNA sequence: TGTGCCAGCAGCTACTCAGGGATTGTGTACGAGCAGTACTTC. Residues: CASSYSGIVYEQYF.

The genes are TRBV5-8 and TRBJ2-2; tentatively, D is TRBD1 (5 bases). The CDR3 runs 15 residues. Germline-derived CDR1 and CDR2 are SGHTS and YDEGEE. V was clipped by 2 bases and J by 5 bases, with 13 bases between them. The CDR3 loop is CASSLWQGETGELFF. CDR3 nucleotide sequence: TGTGCCAGCAGCTTATGGCAGGGTGAGACCGGGGAGCTGTTTTTT.

The chain is built from TRBV2 and TRBJ1-2, with 7 positions matching TRBD1. This CDR3 has 15 amino acids. The J segment lost 1 base and the V segment lost 6 bases, leaving 8 bases of the junction unmatched. The germline CDR1 and CDR2 sequences are SNHLY and FYNNEI. The CDR3 coding sequence is TGTGCCAGCAGGGTTGACAGGGCCATTAACTATGGCTACACCTTC. Amino acid sequence: CASRVDRAINYGYTF.

The rearrangement links TRBV5-1 to TRBJ2-4; 9 bases are shared with TRBD1. CDR3 length: 16 residues. Germline V gene lookup returns CDR1 SGHRS and CDR2 YFSETQ. V gave up 1 base and J gave up 4 bases; unmatched junction bases: 6. CDR3 sequence reads: CASSLNPGQGKNIQYF. The DNA of the CDR3 is TGCGCCAGCAGCTTGAACCCTGGACAGGGGAAAAACATTCAGTACTTC.

This clone has just a few counts. The CDR3 here is CASSPQVSTYNQPQHF. The CDR3 bases are TGTGCCAGCAGCCCCCAGGTCAGCACTTACAATCAGCCCCAGCATTTT. The V call is TRBV7-3, the J call TRBJ1-5; D is ambiguous. Germline CDR1 SGHTA, CDR2 FQGTGA. There are 16 residues in the CDR3. V lost 5 bases to trimming and J lost 3 bases, with 17 bases between them.

The chain uses TRBV28 and TRBJ2-1; 12 bases match TRBD2. V shed 8 bases, J shed 4 bases, and the junction held 9 bases outside the gene matches. This CDR3 spans 16 amino acids. Per germline, CDR1 MDHEN and CDR2 SYDVKM. The CDR3 DNA is TGTGCCAGCGTTGCTAGCGGGAGGGCCATGTACAATGAGCAGTTCTTC. Its protein product is CASVASGRAMYNEQFF. The variable domain in full, completed from reference TRBV28 and TRBJ2-1, reads DVKVTQSSRYLVKRTGEKVFLECVQDMDHENMFWYRQDPGLGLRLIYFSYDVKMKEKGDIPEGYSVSREKKERFSLILESASTNQTSMYLCASVASGRAMYNEQFFGPGTRLTVL.

The CDR3, as DNA: TGTGCCAGCAGTTACCGGGACAGGGGAAATGAGCAGTTCTTC. Residues: CASSYRDRGNEQFF. The chain carries TRBV6-2 or TRBV6-3 and TRBJ2-1; 10 nucleotides agree with TRBD1. The CDR3 is 14 residues long. Trimming at V came to 2 bases and at J to 7 bases, leaving 2 bases not matched to a gene. Germline CDR1 and CDR2: MNHEY and SVGEGT.

This clone was picked up a small number of times. This sequence joins TRBV10-3 and TRBJ1-1, with D maybe TRBD1 (6 bases). CDR3 size: 15 residues. Germline CDR1 and CDR2: ENHRY and SYGVKD. The germline V and J ends were trimmed by 4 bases and 1 base, with 13 bases remaining between them. CDR3 DNA sequence: TGTGCCATCAGTGGTGGGGCACAGGGGAACACTGAAGCTTTCTTT. Residues: CAISGGAQGNTEAFF.